The 28 T cell receptor beta chains given below trace back to one sample, sequenced in a study of PD-1 blockade in classical Hodgkin lymphoma. The assay was immunoSEQ multiplex PCR, and TCRdb's table has in-frame clones only and misses some. The data contain about 98,000 clones, over 85% of them seen just once; the ten biggest clones take up roughly 2.8%. Relapse was seen in all patients after autologous stem cell transplantation, and brentuximab vedotin exposure was variable. The starting material was peripheral blood mononuclear cells (PBMCs), obtained at baseline. The receptors come from a human donor with classical Hodgkin lymphoma.

The chain employs TRBV30 and TRBJ1-4; D is uncertain. Germline assignment: CDR1 GTSNPN and CDR2 SVGIG (reference sequence). Trimming shortened V by 3 bases and J by 3 bases, and 8 bases separated the two germline ends. This CDR3 has 13 amino acids. CDR3 sequence reads: CAWRDGPNEKLFF. CDR3 in DNA: TGTGCCTGGAGGGACGGACCTAATGAAAAACTGTTTTTT.

The genes are TRBV18 and TRBJ1-1; 7 positions agree with TRBD1. The CDR3 runs to 13 residues. Trimming at V came to 3 bases and at J to 7 bases, leaving 5 bases not matched to a gene. Germline V CDR1 and CDR2: KGHSH, LQKENI. The CDR3 sequence is CASSPGDRSEAFF. The DNA for the CDR3 is TGTGCCAGCTCACCTGGGGACAGAAGTGAAGCTTTCTTT. Full variable domain (missing parts from reference TRBV18 and TRBJ1-1): NAGVMQNPRHLVRRRGQEARLRCSPMKGHSHVYWYRQLPEEGLKFMVYLQKENIIDESGMPKERFSAEFPKEGPSILRIQQVVRGDSAAYFCASSPGDRSEAFFGQGTRLTVV.

V is TRBV27 and J is TRBJ1-2; 8 bases align to TRBD1. This CDR3 has 14 residues. V lost 3 bases to trimming and J lost 5 bases; unmatched junction nucleotides: 5. CDR1 is MNHEY, CDR2 SMNVEV, per germline (reference sequence). For the CDR3, the DNA is TGTGCCAGCAGTTTCTTACAGGGGGTATATGGCTACACCTTC. This gives the protein CASSFLQGVYGYTF.

The chain employs TRBV23-1 and TRBJ2-4; D is unresolved. TRBV23-1 is an ORF, and what it does is uncertain. This CDR3 is 13 amino acids long. V shed 8 bases and J shed 0 bases, with 8 bases lying between them. CDR3 region: CASGLVAKNIQYF. DNA for the CDR3: TGCGCCAGCGGGCTTGTAGCCAAAAACATTCAGTACTTC.

The chain carries TRBV2 and TRBJ2-7; D is unclear. Germline V gives CDR1 SNHLY, CDR2 FYNNEI. The length of the CDR3 is 16 residues. Trimming removed 3 bases from V and 4 bases from J, with 19 bases in between. The CDR3 reads CASSEIWPRDPYEQYF. In nucleotides, the CDR3 is TGTGCCAGCAGTGAGATATGGCCAAGAGACCCGTACGAGCAGTACTTC.

The CDR3 nucleotides are TGTGCCAGCAGTTTCCCCCTCCAAGGGAACACTGAAGCTTTCTTT. Its translation is CASSFPLQGNTEAFF. This sequence joins TRBV28 and TRBJ1-1; D ambiguous. Germline V lookup: CDR1 MDHEN, CDR2 SYDVKM. The CDR3 extends over 15 amino acids. Trimming pared 3 bases from V and 1 base from J, leaving 12 bases between.

The chain carries TRBV10-1 and TRBJ1-3; D is uncertain. The CDR3 runs to 16 residues. Per germline, CDR1 WNHNN and CDR2 SYGVQD (reference sequence). Trimming took off 0 bases at V and 0 bases at J, with 9 bases between the two ends. In DNA form, the CDR3 reads TGCGCCAGCAGTGAGTCTTCCGGAGCCTCTGGAAACACCATATATTTT. This sequence encodes CASSESSGASGNTIYF.

The rearrangement joins TRBV6-5 to TRBJ1-1, with D perhaps matching TRBD1 (5 bases). The germline V gene has CDR1 MNHEY and CDR2 SVGAGI. The length of the CDR3 is 13 residues. With 5 bases removed from V and 1 base from J, the gap between germline ends came to 8 bases. CDR3 protein: CASSRGQNTEAFF. The CDR3 DNA is TGTGCCAGCAGTAGAGGACAGAACACTGAAGCTTTCTTT.

J is TRBJ1-2 and V is TRBV10-3; possibly TRBD1 for D (5 bases). This CDR3 contains 15 residues. V was clipped by 0 bases and J by 2 bases, with 10 bases between them. Germline V gene lookup returns CDR1 ENHRY and CDR2 SYGVKD. In nucleotides, the CDR3 is TGTGCCATCAGTGAGTCGACAGCGTTAAACTATGGCTACACCTTC. It translates to CAISESTALNYGYTF.

The V gene is TRBV29-1, the J gene TRBJ2-1; perhaps TRBD1 as D (5 bases). Trimming stripped 6 bases from V and 0 bases from J, with 12 bases between. Germline CDR1 is SQVTM and CDR2 is ANQGSEA. This CDR3 has 14 amino acids. CDR3 sequence: CSVDDRTSYNEQFF. CDR3 coding DNA: TGCAGCGTCGATGACAGAACCTCCTACAATGAGCAGTTCTTC.

This clone was picked up a small number of times. The chain employs TRBV5-6 and TRBJ2-7, with D tentatively TRBD2 (7 bases). CDR1 is SGHDT and CDR2 is YYEEEE in the germline V gene. V gave up 2 bases and J gave up 9 bases, with 12 bases separating them. CDR3 length equals 12 residues. The CDR3 region is CASSLQGGGQYF. The CDR3, as DNA: TGTGCCAGCAGCTTACAGGGCGGGGGGCAGTACTTC.

The chain has TRBV10-3 and TRBJ1-4; 9 bases line up with TRBD1. This CDR3 region has 17 residues. Germline CDR1 reads ENHRY; CDR2 reads SYGVKD. V was clipped by 2 bases and J by 0 bases; unmatched bases: 4. The CDR3 nucleotides are TGTGCCATCAGTGAGCCGACAGGGGGTGCAACTAATGAAAAACTGTTTTTT. Translating gives CAISEPTGGATNEKLFF.

This rearrangement joins TRBV19 to TRBJ2-7; the D is unclear. Germline CDR1 and CDR2: LNHDA and SQIVND (reference sequence). The CDR3 length is 12 residues. V lost 2 bases to trimming and J lost 2 bases, with 4 bases between them. The DNA for the CDR3 is TGTGCCAGTAGTATAATCCCCTACGAGCAGTACTTC. Protein sequence: CASSIIPYEQYF.

The V gene is TRBV19, the J gene TRBJ2-1; 7 positions agree with TRBD2. After removal of 9 bases from V and 0 bases from J, the junction contained 11 bases not matched to a gene. Per germline, CDR1 LNHDA and CDR2 SQIVND (reference sequence). The CDR3 is made up of 16 amino acids. CDR3 loop: CARYRSGGPSYNEQFF. For the CDR3, the DNA is TGTGCCAGATACCGCTCGGGAGGCCCCTCCTACAATGAGCAGTTCTTC.

V and J are TRBV6-5 and TRBJ2-2; 12 bases match TRBD2. The length of the CDR3 is 14 residues. Germline V gives CDR1 MNHEY, CDR2 SVGAGI. Germline trimming cut 6 bases from V and 7 bases from J; bases unmatched to any gene: 3. CDR3 in DNA: TGTGCCAGCAGGCTACTAGCGGGAGGCGGGGAGCTGTTTTTT. It encodes CASRLLAGGGELFF.

V usage is TRBV15 and J usage is TRBJ2-3, with 7 bases fitting TRBD2. The CDR3 is 15 residues long. Germline V lookup: CDR1 LNHNV, CDR2 YYDKDF (reference sequence). V was pared by 4 bases and J by 3 bases, with 7 bases of the junction left unmatched. The CDR3 DNA reads as TGTGCCACCAGCAAGCGGGACGCGCCGACAGATACGCAGTATTTT. Translation: CATSKRDAPTDTQYF.

This chain links TRBV5-1 with TRBJ2-1, with 14 positions matching TRBD2. This CDR3 spans 15 amino acids. Germline V gene lookup returns CDR1 SGHRS and CDR2 YFSETQ. Trimming removed 5 bases from V and 8 bases from J; junction bases left unmatched: 6. The CDR3 here is CASRVGLAGADEQFF. CDR3 in DNA: TGCGCCAGCAGGGTGGGACTAGCGGGAGCCGATGAGCAGTTCTTC.

V and J are TRBV4-1 and TRBJ2-7; D gene ambiguous. This CDR3 comprises 15 residues. Germline CDR1 reads MGHRA; CDR2 reads YSYEKL. V was cut by 0 bases and J by 2 bases, with 11 bases left in between. The CDR3 region has the DNA TGCGCCAGCAGCCAAGATTCCCTTCGGGCCTACGAGCAGTACTTC. Its protein product is CASSQDSLRAYEQYF.

This sequence joins TRBV9 and TRBJ2-7, with TRBD2 identical over 9 bases. The junction had 9 bases not matched to a gene; V was cut back by 1 base and J by 4 bases. Germline V gives CDR1 SGDLS, CDR2 YYNGEE. The CDR3 is made up of 16 amino acids. The CDR3 nucleotides read TGTGCCAGCAGCGTACAGGGGCGGGAGGGCCGGTACGAGCAGTACTTC. Translation: CASSVQGREGRYEQYF.

This rearrangement joins TRBV5-1 to TRBJ1-2; the D gene is possibly TRBD1 (5 bases). CDR1 and CDR2 from the germline V gene are SGHRS and YFSETQ. This CDR3 spans 18 amino acids. Trimming took 1 base from V and 8 from J, leaving 27 bases between them. The CDR3 spells CASSLRSGGEAGTGGYTF. The CDR3 DNA reads TGCGCCAGCAGCTTGAGAAGTGGAGGAGAAGCAGGGACGGGCGGCTACACCTTC.

This chain joins TRBV29-1 and TRBJ1-5; no clear D. V gave up 5 bases and J gave up 3 bases, with 11 bases separating them. The germline CDR1 and CDR2 sequences are SQVTM and ANQGSEA. The length of the CDR3 is 13 residues. The CDR3 sequence: CSVSEGPNQPQHF. The CDR3, as DNA: TGCAGCGTTTCCGAGGGCCCCAATCAGCCCCAGCATTTT.

This sequence joins TRBV9 and TRBJ2-3; 11 nucleotides agree with TRBD2. V was pared by 2 bases and J by 3 bases, with 8 bases of the junction left unmatched. The CDR3 is made up of 17 amino acids. Germline V gene data show CDR1 as SGDLS and CDR2 as YYNGEE. This chain's CDR3 is CASSVHSGRAVTDTQYF. CDR3 in DNA: TGTGCCAGCAGCGTTCATAGCGGGAGGGCGGTGACAGATACGCAGTATTTT.

V usage is TRBV6-1 and J usage is TRBJ2-7, with D unclear. This CDR3 comprises 11 residues. CDR1 and CDR2 (germline): MNHNS, SASEGT. Trimming shortened V by 6 bases and J by 3 bases, and 6 bases separated the two germline ends. CDR3 protein: CASSQVYEQYF. The CDR3 nucleotides are TGTGCCAGCAGCCAAGTCTACGAGCAGTACTTC.

J is TRBJ1-4 and V is TRBV6-6, with no clear D. CDR1 is MNHNY, CDR2 SVGAGI, per germline (reference sequence). Trimming removed 4 bases from V and 6 bases from J, with 15 bases in between. The CDR3 covers 15 residues. The CDR3 reads CASSSLGIGDEKLFF. CDR3 bases: TGTGCCAGCAGTTCTCTGGGGATTGGAGATGAAAAACTGTTTTTT.

The gene calls are TRBV5-1 and TRBJ2-5; D remains unclear. Trimming stripped 0 bases from V and 3 bases from J, with 9 bases between. The germline V gene encodes CDR1 SGHRS and CDR2 YFSETQ. The CDR3 spans 14 residues. The CDR3: CASSLGGVEETQYF. CDR3 sequence (DNA): TGCGCCAGCAGCTTGGGTGGTGTTGAAGAGACCCAGTACTTC.

The V call is TRBV5-1, the J call TRBJ1-1; TRBD1 is a possible D gene (5 bases). The V end lost 7 bases, the J end lost 6 bases, and 10 bases lay between the germline ends. The CDR3 runs to 11 residues. Germline lookup yields CDR1 SGHRS and CDR2 YFSETQ. The CDR3, as DNA: TGCGCCAGCCACGGGGACGCTGAAGCTTTCTTT. Encoded protein: CASHGDAEAFF.

The chain couples TRBV28 to TRBJ2-7; 11 bases map to TRBD1. There are 15 residues in the CDR3. Germline V lookup: CDR1 MDHEN, CDR2 SYDVKM. J lost 2 bases, V lost 6 bases, and 6 bases had no gene match. CDR3 coding DNA: TGTGCCAGCAGGGTCGGGACAGGGGGAACCTACGAGCAGTACTTC. It specifies CASRVGTGGTYEQYF.

The chain couples TRBV19 to TRBJ2-6; D is ambiguous. V shed 1 base and J shed 1 base, with 2 bases lying between them. The CDR3 totals 14 residues. The V gene's germline CDR1 is LNHDA and CDR2 SQIVND (reference sequence). Written as DNA, the CDR3 is TGTGCCAGTAGTATAGTGTCTGGGGCCAACGTCCTGACTTTC. Encoded protein: CASSIVSGANVLTF.